The 11 T cell receptor beta chains presented below share a single source sample, sequenced in a study of T cell responses to AZD1222 COVID-19 vaccine. Libraries were prepared by immunoSEQ multiplex PCR; TCRdb keeps only in-frame clonotypes and omits some of them. The table lists about 270,000 clones, roughly 93% of them singletons, with 0.55% in the top ten. This sample comprised peripheral blood, obtained 28 days after the second AZD1222 dose. These receptors originate from an adult who received the AZD1222 COVID-19 vaccine.

V gene TRBV6-5 combines with J gene TRBJ1-1, with D possibly TRBD1 on 5 matching bases. The V end was cut by 4 bases, the J end by 1 base, with 10 bases between. This CDR3 contains 14 residues. The germline V gene encodes CDR1 MNHEY and CDR2 SVGAGI. The DNA for the CDR3 is TGTGCCAGCAGTTCCGACAGAGGGAACACTGAAGCTTTCTTT. This encodes CASSSDRGNTEAFF.

The genes are TRBV11-2 and TRBJ1-3; 9 nucleotides agree with TRBD1. The V segment lost 0 bases and the J segment 3 bases; nucleotides outside the gene matches: 6. The length of the CDR3 is 17 residues. From germline, CDR1 is SGHAT and CDR2 FQNNGV. CDR3 coding DNA: TGTGCCAGCAGCTTAGATGGGACAGGGATAGGTGGAAACACCATATATTTT. Protein sequence: CASSLDGTGIGGNTIYF.

The chain combines TRBV7-9 with TRBJ1-1, with D maybe TRBD1 (6 bases). The CDR3 contains 13 residues. Between the trimmed V and J ends, which lost 1 base and 4 bases, there was a span of 7 bases. In germline, CDR1 is SEHNR, CDR2 FQNEAQ (reference sequence). CDR3 protein: CASSLEQGTEAFF. The CDR3 DNA reads as TGTGCCAGCAGCTTAGAACAGGGCACTGAAGCTTTCTTT.

This clone was found once. J is TRBJ1-1 and V is TRBV3-1 (or the pseudogene TRBV3-2), with D tentatively TRBD1 (5 bases). The V end lost 3 bases, the J end lost 3 bases, and 11 bases lay between the germline ends. The CDR3 sequence is 14 residues long. Germline assignment: CDR1 LGHDT and CDR2 YNNKEL (reference sequence). The CDR3 DNA reads as TGTGCCAGCAGCCATGGGGGAGGGGACACTGAAGCTTTCTTT. It is translated as CASSHGGGDTEAFF.

The rearrangement joins TRBV19 to TRBJ2-7; D may correspond to TRBD1 or TRBD2 (5 bases each). CDR1 and CDR2 from the germline V gene are LNHDA and SQIVND (reference sequence). Deletions cut 5 bases from V and 0 bases from J, with 11 bases between. The CDR3 runs 14 residues. CDR3: CASSGGRGSYEQYF. CDR3 sequence (DNA): TGTGCCAGTAGTGGGGGACGGGGCTCCTACGAGCAGTACTTC.

The chain combines TRBV18 with TRBJ2-3, with TRBD1 as a possible D gene (5 bases). The CDR3 runs to 16 residues. Trimming stripped 1 base from V and 5 bases from J, with 16 bases between. Germline V gene sequence: CDR1 KGHSH, CDR2 LQKENI. CDR3 in amino acids: CASSPRQGSTVDTQYF. The CDR3 coding sequence is TGTGCCAGCTCACCACGCCAGGGTAGTACAGTAGATACGCAGTATTTT.

This rearrangement joins TRBV5-4 to TRBJ2-3; TRBD1 aligns across 9 bases. The CDR3 consists of 15 residues. The V and J ends lost 1 base and 1 base, in that order; junction bases with no gene match: 1. Per the germline V gene, CDR1 is SGHNT and CDR2 is YYREEE (reference sequence). CDR3 residues: CASSLRDRGTDTQYF. CDR3 sequence (DNA): TGTGCCAGCAGCTTGAGGGACAGGGGCACAGATACGCAGTATTTT.

This clone was found once. This chain uses TRBV19 with TRBJ1-1, with D possibly being TRBD1 (6 bases). Trimming removed 4 bases at V and 1 base at J, with 10 bases between. This CDR3 region has 14 residues. CDR1 is LNHDA, CDR2 SQIVND, per germline (reference sequence). The CDR3 nucleotides are TGTGCCAGTAGTACCGGACAGACGAACACTGAAGCTTTCTTT. It translates to CASSTGQTNTEAFF. Variable domain in full (rest from reference TRBV19 and TRBJ1-1): DGGITQSPKYLFRKEGQNVTLSCEQNLNHDAMYWYRQDPGQGLRLIYYSQIVNDFQKGDIAEGYSVSREKKESFPLTVTSAQKNPTAFYLCASSTGQTNTEAFFGQGTRLTVV.

The J gene is TRBJ1-1, the V gene TRBV5-1; TRBD1 agrees at 8 bases. The CDR3 length is 15 residues. Germline loops: CDR1 SGHRS, CDR2 YFSETQ. The J segment lost 0 bases and the V segment lost 4 bases, leaving 5 bases of the junction unmatched. In DNA, the CDR3 is TGCGCCAGCAGCAGACAGGGGCCCATGAACACTGAAGCTTTCTTT. This encodes CASSRQGPMNTEAFF.

The rearrangement links TRBV28 to TRBJ2-1; 7 nucleotides match TRBD1. V lost 4 bases and J lost 8; bases outside the gene matches: 14. CDR3 length: 16 amino acids. Germline CDR1 is MDHEN and CDR2 is SYDVKM. CDR3 in amino acids: CASSSLTEGALDEQFF. The CDR3 region has the DNA TGTGCCAGCAGTTCTCTGACAGAGGGGGCGCTGGATGAGCAGTTCTTC.

This chain links TRBV7-2 with TRBJ2-7; 12 bases are a match to TRBD2. Trimming cost V 5 bases and J 6 bases; bases outside gene matches: 8. The CDR3 is 15 residues long. Per the germline V gene, CDR1 is SGHTA and CDR2 is FQGNSA. The CDR3 reads CASSVLAGGSAEQYF. CDR3 nucleotide sequence: TGTGCCAGCAGCGTCCTAGCGGGAGGGAGCGCCGAGCAGTACTTC.